The T cell receptor beta chain under discussion was sequenced for a study of T cell responses to AZD1222 COVID-19 vaccine. Profiling relied on immunoSEQ multiplex PCR, and the TCRdb table lists in-frame clones only, not all of them. Among some 50,000 clones listed, 65% to 80% were seen once. In the case of this clone: Its specificity is not known.

Study outcomes and limitations: Spike-specific TCR breadth and depth rose after two AZD1222 doses. Regions 160-218 and 743-854 held dominance among vaccine-associated CD4 TCRs, which spanned spike.

Germline V gene lookup returns CDR1 SNHLY and CDR2 FYNNEI. The CDR3 spans 14 residues. V shed 6 bases, J shed 8 bases, and the junction held 11 bases outside the gene matches. V usage is TRBV2 and J usage is TRBJ1-2, with 8 bases fitting TRBD1. The sequencing here drew on peripheral blood, taken on day 0 of MenACWY control vaccination. The TCR sequence derives from an adult in good health. The CDR3 DNA sequence: TGTGCCAGCAGCGAGACAGGGGAAGGGTTCGGCTACACCTTC. It is translated as CASSETGEGFGYTF.